The sequence of this T cell receptor (beta chain) was determined in a study of cytomegalovirus exposure and HLA in healthy donors (dated by TCRdb to about 2017). Some background on the complete study: In an earlier analysis of 587 of the donors, around 300 Gb of sequence data and some 120 million unique TCR beta sequences from about 179 million T cells were reported. Alongside the repertoire data, information on donor age, sex, ethnicity and CMV serostatus was compiled. The aim of the study was to test whether cataloging public T cell receptors could identify signatures of past pathogen exposure. A later analysis re-analyzed previously published TCR beta repertoires from 550 to 700 donors and added high-resolution HLA genotyping to study TCR occurrence patterns. Of the roughly 400 genotyped donors, over 65% fell in the genetic ancestry cluster associated with self-reported Caucasian donors. The number of donors typed differed by locus, with 629-630 for A, B, C, DRB1 and DQB1, more than 500 for DQA1, 600 to 610 for DPA1, and some 470 for DPB1. Both class I and class II loci were covered by HLA typing, at four-digit resolution. Across approximately 400 genotyped donors of the cohort, an average of about 240,000 unique TCR beta nucleotide sequences per donor were sequenced, and 15% to 20% of those sequences were non-productive. A separate validation cohort of about 110 different subjects was used in addition to the 666-subject first cohort. To predict cytomegalovirus infection status, the study combined high-throughput TCR immunosequencing, statistical association of individual TCRs with disease status, and machine learning. About 310 gigabases of sequencing data and tens of millions of unique TCR sequences were included in an early release covering about 700 HLA-typed donors. In the later analysis, no new phenotypic data were used to find candidate immune exposures; instead, reliance was placed on TCR beta sequences and their occurrence across donors. A handful of DR-DQ haplotypes were handled as single units for association and clustering because linkage in the cohort was strong. A later genetic analysis used genome-wide SNP genotypes for about 55% of the 666 donors, treating that subset as a discovery cohort. All discovery cohort repertoires had been generated using a single sequencing platform. The T cell repertoires of 666 subjects were profiled by immunosequencing and related to cytomegalovirus serostatus. An earlier analysis of 587 of the donors used high-throughput TCR beta sequencing to judge whether each TCR beta V gene segment behaved as functional or pseudogenic. On the study overall, not on this receptor specifically: Linkage disequilibrium might explain the correlated functional status among segregating V segments, but an unknown experimental factor could not be excluded. In a later analysis, most CMV-associated TCR beta chains were found to appear HLA-restricted, with HLA associations seemingly driven largely by CMV exposure. Roughly uniform sequencing depth across donors was assumed in presence/absence analyses, although this assumption may not hold. HLA typing was unavailable for some donors at each locus, so association tests used only the typed subset. Only TCR beta chains were sequenced in this cohort, and the absence of alpha or paired-chain data limited detectable features. A total of 150 to 200 TCR beta chains were listed by the study as associated with cytomegalovirus. Some IMGT-functional V segments, including TRBV6-2 and TRBV6-3, could not be distinguished by the 87-base-pair reads and were therefore excluded. In a later genetic analysis, fewer N-insertions in productive TCRs were reported among donors in an Asian-associated ancestry cluster than the 666-donor mean. When HLA alleles, especially DR and DQ, strongly co-occurred, attributing TCR associations to individual alleles was difficult. The authors suggested that the approach could potentially be extended to other disease states and immunological phenotypes. Three of the identified cytomegalovirus-associated TCR beta chains were confirmed in vitro to be specific for cytomegalovirus antigens. For the cohort, immune exposure information was limited to CMV serostatus. In a later analysis, HLA-associated TCR beta chains were found to be more clonally expanded and to have lower generation probabilities than equally common non-associated chains. Several of the top co-occurrence clusters appeared to be linked to parvovirus B19, influenza, CMV and Epstein-Barr virus, according to a later analysis. A later analysis found that TCR association rates varied across HLA loci, with DRB1 alleles showing the most associated TCRs and HLA-C alleles the fewest. An association between a missense DCLRE1C variant and V-gene and J-gene trimming of TCR beta chains was found in a later genetic analysis and replicated in an independent cohort. Cytomegalovirus status was reported to be diagnosed by the classifier with high specificity and sensitivity in both the original and validation cohorts. A cluster of highly shared sequence variants was judged likely to represent a technical artifact of the sequencing pipeline. Most TCR sequences were seen in very few donors, while some public TCRs were found in many individuals. The earlier analysis of approximately 540 of the donors excluded seventeen rarely observed V segments, including chromosome 9 orphons, because counts were too low. A further reported finding was that TCR beta sequences accurately predicted the HLA-A and HLA-B alleles for most subjects in the first cohort. Broadly in line with IMGT annotations, most TCR beta V segments showed up in productive rearrangements about 90% or about 30% of the time in an earlier analysis of several hundred of the donors. In a later analysis, some 18,000 TCR beta sequences were associated with specific HLA alleles at a false discovery rate of 0.05.

The CDR3 spans 14 residues, from the cysteine through the phenylalanine. Solely the CDR3 DNA is kept, with 42 bases framed from the first base. At the junction V is shortened by 3 bases and J by 8 bases; bases outside the gene matches: 9. The germline V gene specifies SGDLS as CDR1 and YYNGEE as CDR2. The cohort consisted of 666 healthy bone marrow donors. Cohort members were all nominally healthy when sampled, although unrecorded immune exposures were likely present. The donor was CMV seronegative and was included in the group of under 450 seronegative cohort members. Each donor provided a peripheral blood sample, and peripheral blood mononuclear cells were used for TCR beta sequencing. Genomic DNA was extracted from the blood cell samples with the Qiagen DNeasy Blood Extraction Kit. Library preparation employed the immunoSEQ multiplex PCR assay. A mixture of 60 forward primers for TCR Vbeta segments and 13 reverse primers for TCR Jbeta segments was used in the multiplex PCR. A multiplex PCR assay on genomic DNA amplified the CDR3 region of rearranged TCR beta genes. The Illumina HiSeq System was used to sequence the amplified TCR beta libraries as 87-base-pair reads. The authors processed their data as follows. Across the 670 or so repertoires, a later analysis counted around 80 million unique TCR beta chains, 9 million to 14 million of which were shared by at least two donors. Raw reads were error-corrected and collapsed into unique sequences with a nearest-neighbor algorithm that merged closely related sequences to remove PCR and sequencing errors. V, D and J gene segments were assigned by aligning CDR3 sequences to IMGT reference sequences. For a sequence to be retained, a match of at least six nucleotides to both a V gene segment and a J gene segment was required. A rearrangement counted as productive if the CDR3 had no stop codons and remained in frame with V and J, and every other rearrangement counted as non-productive. CDR3 was defined by IMGT convention, running from the second conserved V-encoded cysteine to the conserved J-encoded phenylalanine. In an earlier analysis of approximately 500 of the donors, sequences lacking an unambiguous match to a single V gene segment were excluded. In an earlier analysis of about 590 of the donors, a V segment was called functional when productive rearrangements were above 56.7%, and segregating when the standard deviation between donors exceeded 5%. A statistical classification framework was built for diagnosing cytomegalovirus status from the catalog of TCR beta chain sequences. V and J gene assignment, in a later analysis, came from comparing TCR nucleotide sequences with IMGT/GENE-DB human TR gene sequences. A later analysis assigned CDR3 sequences and most-parsimonious VDJ recombination scenarios with the TCRdist pipeline. In a later analysis, each TCR beta chain was defined by its CDR3 amino acid sequence together with its V-gene family, and reads lacking a unique V-gene family were excluded. A later analysis removed several hundred highly shared, low-generation-probability nucleotide sequences to deal with suspected cross-contamination and a sequencing artifact. In a later analysis, a clonal expansion index for each public chain was calculated from normalized within-repertoire ranks of inferred template counts. In a later analysis, generation probabilities were computed using a VDJ recombination model fitted to out-of-frame rearrangements, and the results were checked against IGoR. In a later analysis, TCR-TCR, TCR-HLA and TCR-CMV co-occurrence was scored with hypergeometric tests, and a repertoire-size bias correction was applied to TCR pairs. To estimate false discovery rates, a later analysis permuted the HLA or CMV assignments 20 times. In a later analysis, co-occurring TCRs were grouped with DBSCAN, and TCRdist sequence similarity was added when clustering was performed within HLA-allele-positive subsets. Repertoires with fewer than 30,000 or more than 120,000 public chains were left out of co-occurrence clustering, as were four to six repertoires with anomalous nucleotide sharing. The table comes from immuneACCESS by way of TCRdb, which keeps in-frame sequences with V and J called. Part of the clones is missing from these tables; in studies checked, under half for an unresolved V gene and the rest for unknown reasons. V, J and clone size were drawn from that table, and D and trimming were deduced from the DNA. The sample contains approximately 100,000 clones, 70% to 85% of them found a single time. More than 0.95% of the sample comes from the top ten.

A remark on this clone: The clone's antigen remains unknown. Base qualities are not recorded, but no much larger clone differs from it by a single base.

The origin of this receptor is a woman in her late teens or twenties in good health and CMV-seronegative. Recombination joined TRBV9 with TRBJ1-1, and TRBD1 matches 8 of the central bases. The sample consisted of PBMCs. In nucleotide form, the sequence is TGTGCCAGCAGCGACCCGGACAGGGAAAGAGAAGCTTTCTTT. Protein translation: CASSDPDREREAFF.